This T cell receptor beta chain was obtained from a study of T-cell reconstitution after alpha-beta-depleted transplantation in children. Study findings and constraints: Approximately two months post-transplant, alpha-beta T cells reportedly originated from several hundred expanded graft clones. After one year, T-cell counts and TCRbeta diversity mostly came from new T cells. Surviving recipient T cells and intrathymic progenitors accounted for some patients' high TCRbeta diversity at day 60.

The CDR3 extends over 14 amino acids. Trimming stripped 0 bases from V and 4 bases from J, with 10 bases between. Germline-derived CDR1 and CDR2 are DFQATT and SNEGSKA (reference sequence). Library preparation (for TCRbeta) was performed with unique molecular identifiers. TCRdb re-analysed the PCR reads in MiXCR, keeping a single row per CDR3 protein. The data hold about 610,000 distinct CDR3 sequences, with 25% to 30% observed a single time. Note on this clonotype: Its antigen is as yet unknown.

Here the sequenced sample was PBMCs, taken before TCRalphabeta/CD19-depleted stem cell transplant. This sequence joins TRBV20-1 and TRBJ2-1, with D perhaps matching TRBD1 or TRBD2 (5 bases each). This sequence originates from a boy younger than two with Wiskott-Aldrich syndrome, due to receive a stem cell transplant. CDR3 DNA: TGCAGTGCTAGAGACGGGACCCAGTACAATGAGCAGTTCTTC. Its protein is CSARDGTQYNEQFF.